The rows below give T cell receptor beta chains drawn from one sample of a study of T cell responses to AZD1222 COVID-19 vaccine. The assay was immunoSEQ multiplex PCR, and TCRdb's table has in-frame clones only and misses some. The sample includes about 130,000 clones, roughly 86% of them seen just once. This material consisted of peripheral blood, taken 28 days after the second AZD1222 dose. The receptors originated from an adult who received the AZD1222 COVID-19 vaccine. CDR3s include the opening cysteine and the closing phenylalanine or tryptophan. Each record gives: clone size, D gene, V gene, J gene, CDR3 DNA, CDR3 protein. The D gene is left open where the match is weak. Clone sizes are given selectively: once, few, many, or a class where the clone is expanded.

NA	NA	TRBV5-1	TRBJ1-3	TGCGCCAGCAGCCCCAGCGGGGCCTCTGGAAACACCATATATTTT	CASSPSGASGNTIYF
NA	TRBD1	TRBV19	TRBJ2-7	TGTGCCAGTAGTCCGGGGACAGGTCTGGGCGAGCAGTACTTC	CASSPGTGLGEQYF
NA	TRBD1	TRBV6-5	TRBJ1-1	TGTGCCAGCAACCACAGGGGAAACACTGAAGCTTTCTTT	CASNHRGNTEAFF
few	NA	TRBV23-1	TRBJ1-5	TGCGTGGGGGCGGACAATCAGCCCCAGCATTTT	CVGADNQPQHF
NA	NA	TRBV4-3	TRBJ1-5	TGCGCCAGCAGCCGGGGACTGCGGGGGAGCAATCAGCCCCAGCATTTT	CASSRGLRGSNQPQHF
NA	NA	TRBV7-8	TRBJ1-1	TGTGCCAGCAGCCGAGGGTGGGCTCTAACTGAAGCTTTCTTT	CASSRGWALTEAFF
NA	NA	TRBV24-1	TRBJ2-3	TGTGCCACCAGTGATTTGCCGCAGGGGCTAGGCACAGATACGCAGTATTTT	CATSDLPQGLGTDTQYF
NA	NA	TRBV7-8	TRBJ2-7	TGTGCCAGCAGCTTAGGGGGAGCATCCTACGAGCAGTACTTC	CASSLGGASYEQYF
NA	NA	TRBV19	TRBJ1-5	TGTGCCAGTAGTATGGTCCAAAATCAGCCCCAGCATTTT	CASSMVQNQPQHF
once	NA	TRBV2	TRBJ2-1	TGTGCCAGCAGGGGGACGGGAGAGGCGTATGAGCAGTTCTTC	CASRGTGEAYEQFF
NA	TRBD2	TRBV10-3	TRBJ2-7	TGTGCCATCAGTGGCAAGCGGGGCGATTCCTACGAGCAGTACTTC	CAISGKRGDSYEQYF
NA	TRBD1	TRBV3-1/TRBV3-2	TRBJ2-7	TGTGCCAGCAGCCCCCGGGCAGGGGGCCTGTACTTC	CASSPRAGGLYF
once	TRBD2	TRBV3-1/TRBV3-2	TRBJ2-7	TGTGCCAGCAGCCAACTAGCGGGGTTTTCCTACGAGCAGTACTTC	CASSQLAGFSYEQYF
NA	NA	TRBV7-9	TRBJ1-1	TGTGCCAGCAGCTTACAGGGCCCGAACACTGAAGCTTTCTTT	CASSLQGPNTEAFF
NA	NA	TRBV6-1	TRBJ1-2	TGTGCCAGCAGTGAAGCCGGACAGTATGGCTACACCTTC	CASSEAGQYGYTF
few	TRBD1	TRBV2	TRBJ1-4	TGTGCCAGCATTCAGGGGGGGGATGAAAAACTGTTTTTT	CASIQGGDEKLFF
NA	NA	TRBV7-9	TRBJ2-1	TGTGCCAGCAGCCCCCGCGGACAAGAGGGCAATGAGCAGTTCTTC	CASSPRGQEGNEQFF
NA	NA	TRBV7-8	TRBJ1-4	TGTGCCAGCAGCTTAGTCGCCTCGGGCGGATATAATGAAAAACTGTTTTTT	CASSLVASGGYNEKLFF
NA	TRBD1	TRBV28	TRBJ1-2	TGTGCCAGCAGTCCCGGACAGGGAAACCATGGCTACACCTTC	CASSPGQGNHGYTF
NA	NA	TRBV12-3/TRBV12-4	TRBJ1-1	TGTGCCAGCAGTTTGGACAGCTTCGCTTTCTTT	CASSLDSFAFF
NA	TRBD1	TRBV24-1	TRBJ2-5	TGTGCCACCAGTGACGGACAGGCCCAAGAGACCCAGTACTTC	CATSDGQAQETQYF
NA	TRBD1	TRBV5-1	TRBJ1-3	TGCGCCAGCAGCTCCGCCTCAGGGGGGAGAAACACCATATATTTT	CASSSASGGRNTIYF
NA	NA	TRBV19	TRBJ1-4	TGTGCCAGTAGTATAGGTAACGGGGGCCATGAAAAACTGTTTTTT	CASSIGNGGHEKLFF
once	TRBD1	TRBV30	TRBJ1-6	TGTGCCTCGGGACAGGGGACAATTTCACCCCTCCACTTT	CASGQGTISPLHF
NA	NA	TRBV7-2	TRBJ1-1	TGTGCCAGCAGCCCCCGGGGGGTAGTCGGGGAAGCTTTCTTT	CASSPRGVVGEAFF
NA	NA	TRBV12-3/TRBV12-4	TRBJ1-1	TGTGCCAGCAGTTTAGGACAGAACACTGAAGCTTTCTTT	CASSLGQNTEAFF
NA	NA	TRBV12-2	TRBJ1-1	TGTGCAAGTCCCTTTGCGGCTGAAGCTTTCTTT	CASPFAAEAFF
NA	NA	TRBV6-1	TRBJ2-7	TGTGCCAGCAGTGAATCTCCTAGGGACGAGCAGTACTTC	CASSESPRDEQYF
NA	TRBD1	TRBV10-1	TRBJ1-1	TGCGCCAGCAGAGGTACAGGGGCTGAAGCTTTCTTT	CASRGTGAEAFF
NA	NA	TRBV5-1	TRBJ2-1	TGCGCCAGCAGCCCTGGACAGACCTACAATGAGCAGTTCTTC	CASSPGQTYNEQFF
once	TRBD1	TRBV5-6	TRBJ1-1	TGTGCCAGCAGCTATAGACAGGGGAGAGCTTTCTTT	CASSYRQGRAFF